Included here is one T cell receptor (beta chain) sequence, with context. Its antigen is as yet unknown. These data belong to a study of PD-1 blockade in classical Hodgkin lymphoma. Time point indicated: cycle 4 day 1 (C4D1), after 5 to 7 weeks of nivolumab. Relapse after autologous stem cell transplantation occurred in every patient, and brentuximab vedotin exposure varied. The repertoire was sequenced with immunoSEQ multiplex PCR; TCRdb's copy has only in-frame clones and lacks some. The data show about 64,000 clones, less than 95% seen once. The study, taken as a whole, reports: Lower baseline TCR diversity marked trial partial responders and progressors.

Looked up from germline, CDR1 is LNHDA and CDR2 is SQIVND (reference sequence). CDR3 length equals 15 residues. Trimming took 6 bases from V and 5 from J; bases not matched to a gene: 8. The sequence came from a human donor with classical Hodgkin lymphoma. The source material was peripheral blood mononuclear cells (PBMCs), sampled before the fourth cycle of nivolumab. This chain uses TRBV19 with TRBJ1-2, with 11 bases matching TRBD1. The CDR3 DNA is TGTGCCAGTAGCCTCGGGACAGGGGGTTTGTATGGCTACACCTTC. Protein: CASSLGTGGLYGYTF.